The rows below give T cell receptor beta chains drawn from one sample of a study of CD8 T cells in ankylosing spondylitis. TCRdb ran MiXCR on the 5' RACE reads and lists one entry per CDR3 protein. The sample lists under 300,000 distinct CDR3 sequences; about 10% were seen once. Material for sequencing was blood, either unsorted or a sorted T cell fraction (not recorded which). These TCRs come from a male donor with ankylosing spondylitis or in good health (not recorded which). Both conserved end residues are part of each CDR3. A D gene is named only where the DNA matches it firmly. Where a row states a size, it is once, few, many or the class of an expanded clone; other rows omit it.

D gene: -; V gene: TRBV14; clone size: few; J gene: TRBJ2-1; CDR3 DNA: TGTGCCAGCAGCCAAGATGATGGAGATGAGCAGTTCTTC; CDR3 protein: CASSQDDGDEQFF
D gene: -; V gene: TRBV9; clone size: few; J gene: TRBJ2-7; CDR3 DNA: TGTGCCAGCAGCCCCCAGGTCTCGTCCTACGAGCAGTACTTC; CDR3 protein: CASSPQVSSYEQYF
D gene: -; V gene: TRBV20-1; clone size: many; J gene: TRBJ1-1; CDR3 DNA: TGCAGTGCTAGCGAGACAGGCTCTGAAGCTTTCTTT; CDR3 protein: CSASETGSEAFF
D gene: -; V gene: TRBV27; clone size: many; J gene: TRBJ2-1; CDR3 DNA: TGTGCCAGCAGTTATCGATTTGTTGAGACCCCGAGGAGTGAGCAGTTCTTC; CDR3 protein: CASSYRFVETPRSEQFF
D gene: TRBD2; V gene: TRBV7-9; clone size: -; J gene: TRBJ2-1; CDR3 DNA: TGTGCCAGCAGCTTAGGGGTAAGCAGCGGGATCGGCAATGAGCAGTTCTTC; CDR3 protein: CASSLGVSSGIGNEQFF
D gene: TRBD1; V gene: TRBV6-1; clone size: many; J gene: TRBJ1-2; CDR3 DNA: TGTGCCAGCAGTCGGGACAGGGGAGCTAACTATGGCTACACCTTC; CDR3 protein: CASSRDRGANYGYTF
D gene: TRBD1; V gene: TRBV7-9; clone size: few; J gene: TRBJ2-1; CDR3 DNA: TGTGCCAGCAGCTTCCTACAGGGGGTCGGTAATGAGCAGTTCTTC; CDR3 protein: CASSFLQGVGNEQFF
D gene: -; V gene: TRBV15; clone size: many; J gene: TRBJ1-1; CDR3 DNA: TGTGCCACCAGCAGAGTCAGGGCCGGGAACACTGAAGCTTTCTTT; CDR3 protein: CATSRVRAGNTEAFF
D gene: -; V gene: TRBV11-2; clone size: -; J gene: TRBJ2-7; CDR3 DNA: TGTGCCAGCGGGAGCGGCCTCGGGTGGGAGCAGTACTTC; CDR3 protein: CASGSGLGWEQYF
D gene: -; V gene: TRBV10-2; clone size: -; J gene: TRBJ2-7; CDR3 DNA: TGCGCCAGCAGCGAGGGGAACAGCCCGTCCGAGCAGTACTTC; CDR3 protein: CASSEGNSPSEQYF
D gene: -; V gene: TRBV2; clone size: once; J gene: TRBJ1-4; CDR3 DNA: TGTGCCAGCAGTGAACTCCTGAGGTCTAATGAAAAACTGTTTTTT; CDR3 protein: CASSELLRSNEKLFF
D gene: TRBD2; V gene: TRBV29-1; clone size: many; J gene: TRBJ2-1; CDR3 DNA: TGCAGCGTTGAAGGGGGGACTAGCGGGAGATACAATGAGCAGTTCTTC; CDR3 protein: CSVEGGTSGRYNEQFF
D gene: -; V gene: TRBV29-1; clone size: many; J gene: TRBJ1-3; CDR3 DNA: TGCAGCGTAACCGGCCGGGGCTCTGGAAACACCATATATTTT; CDR3 protein: CSVTGRGSGNTIYF
D gene: TRBD2; V gene: TRBV5-6; clone size: many; J gene: TRBJ2-1; CDR3 DNA: TGTGCCAGCAGCATGAGGACTAGCGGGATCGGGCATGAGCAGTTCTTC; CDR3 protein: CASSMRTSGIGHEQFF